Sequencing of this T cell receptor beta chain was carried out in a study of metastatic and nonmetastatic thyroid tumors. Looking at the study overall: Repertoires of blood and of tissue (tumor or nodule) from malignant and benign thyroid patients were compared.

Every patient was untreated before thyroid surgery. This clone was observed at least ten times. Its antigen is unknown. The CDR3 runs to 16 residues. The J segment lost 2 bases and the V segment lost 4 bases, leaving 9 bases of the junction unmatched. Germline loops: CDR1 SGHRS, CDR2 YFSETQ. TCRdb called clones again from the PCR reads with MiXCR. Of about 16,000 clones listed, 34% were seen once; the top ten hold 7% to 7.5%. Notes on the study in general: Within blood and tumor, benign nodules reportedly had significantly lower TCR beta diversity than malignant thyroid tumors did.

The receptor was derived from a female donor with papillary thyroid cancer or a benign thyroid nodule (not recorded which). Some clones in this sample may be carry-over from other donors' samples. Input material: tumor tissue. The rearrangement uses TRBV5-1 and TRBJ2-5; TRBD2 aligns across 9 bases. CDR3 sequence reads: CASSQRSGGQQETQYF. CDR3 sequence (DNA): TGCGCCAGCAGCCAACGTAGCGGGGGACAACAAGAGACCCAGTACTTC. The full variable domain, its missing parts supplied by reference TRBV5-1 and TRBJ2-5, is KAGVTQTPRYLIKTRGQQVTLSCSPISGHRSVSWYQQTPGQGLQFLFEYFSETQRNKGNFPGRFSGRQFSNSRSEMNVSTLELGDSALYLCASSQRSGGQQETQYFGPGTRLLVL.